What follows are 25 T cell receptor beta chains derived from one specimen sequenced in a study of shared clonotypes between healthy human individuals. Produced via immunoSEQ multiplex PCR; TCRdb's table is partial and in-frame only. Here the sample spans about 2.4 million clones, approximately 93% being singletons. Sequenced: naive CD4+ T cells from PBMCs. Subset given: CD45RA+ positively selected. The source is a man younger than 35 in good health. Some clones in this sample may be carry-over from other donors' samples.

J is TRBJ2-1 and V is TRBV5-6; D possibly corresponds to TRBD2 (7 bases). V was pared by 4 bases and J by 0 bases, with 14 bases between. Per germline, CDR1 SGHDT and CDR2 YYEEEE. This CDR3 contains 16 residues. CDR3 nucleotides: TGTGCCAGCAGCCGCCTAGCGGACAGCTCCTACAATGAGCAGTTCTTC. It specifies CASSRLADSSYNEQFF. Filled out from reference TRBV5-6 and TRBJ2-1, the complete variable domain reads DAGVTQSPTHLIKTRGQQVTLRCSPKSGHDTVSWYQQALGQGPQFIFQYYEEEERQRGNFPDRFSGHQFPNYSSELNVNALLLGDSALYLCASSRLADSSYNEQFFGPGTRLTVL.

Only one count was recorded for this clone. The chain couples TRBV2 to TRBJ1-3; no reliable D call. The CDR3 covers 17 residues. The V gene's germline CDR1 is SNHLY and CDR2 FYNNEI. Trimming took 6 bases from V and 0 from J, leaving 18 bases between them. This CDR3 reads CASRAGRATSSGNTIYF. Here the CDR3 DNA reads TGTGCCAGCAGAGCGGGCCGGGCCACGAGCTCTGGAAACACCATATATTTT.

The genes are TRBV29-1 and TRBJ1-4, with unresolved D. The CDR3 runs 12 residues. Between the trimmed V and J ends, which lost 7 bases and 5 bases, there was a span of 11 bases. Per the germline V gene, CDR1 is SQVTM and CDR2 is ANQGSEA. CDR3 DNA sequence: TGCAGCGGGAAATTGGGAAATGAAAAACTGTTTTTT. It encodes CSGKLGNEKLFF.

V and J are TRBV18 and TRBJ1-4; TRBD1 agrees at 7 bases. Trimming took 2 bases from V and 7 from J; bases not matched to a gene: 7. Per germline, CDR1 KGHSH and CDR2 LQKENI. CDR3 size: 15 residues. The CDR3 DNA follows: TGTGCCAGCTCACCAGACGACAGGGCGGGTGAAAAACTGTTTTTT. Its translation is CASSPDDRAGEKLFF.

This clone appeared a single time. The chain links TRBV7-9 to TRBJ2-1; D perhaps matches TRBD1 (6 bases). Trimming removed 4 bases from V and 12 bases from J, with 10 bases in between. CDR1 is SEHNR and CDR2 is FQNEAQ in the germline V gene (reference sequence). The CDR3 extends over 11 amino acids. CDR3 sequence: CASSSGAAQFF. CDR3 nucleotides: TGTGCCAGCAGCTCAGGGGCGGCGCAGTTCTTC. Combining the CDR3 with reference TRBV7-9 and TRBJ2-1 gives the whole variable domain DTGVSQNPRHKITKRGQNVTFRCDPISEHNRLYWYRQTLGQGPEFLTYFQNEAQLEKSRLLSDRFSAERPKGSFSTLEIQRTEQGDSAMYLCASSSGAAQFFGPGTRLTVL.

V and J are TRBV6-5 and TRBJ2-1; 9 bases are a match to TRBD2. The germline CDR1 and CDR2 sequences are MNHEY and SVGAGI. CDR3 size: 15 residues. Trimming cost V 7 bases and J 1 base; bases outside gene matches: 5. The CDR3 loop is CASIGGRGSYNEQFF. The CDR3, as DNA: TGTGCCAGCATCGGCGGGAGGGGATCCTACAATGAGCAGTTCTTC.

The chain uses TRBV6-1 and TRBJ2-5; 8 bases are a match to TRBD1. The CDR3 extends over 14 amino acids. CDR1 and CDR2 (germline): MNHNS, SASEGT. With V trimmed by 8 bases and J by 0 bases, 5 bases remained unmatched. The CDR3 protein is CASVRTGNQETQYF. The CDR3 DNA follows: TGTGCCAGCGTCAGGACAGGGAACCAAGAGACCCAGTACTTC.

This chain uses TRBV4-1 with TRBJ2-7; D is perhaps TRBD1 or TRBD2 (5 bases each). V lost 1 base and J 6 bases, leaving 10 bases between the germline ends. The CDR3 has 13 residues. Germline V gene lookup returns CDR1 MGHRA and CDR2 YSYEKL. This CDR3 is CASSQGTRGEQYF. For the CDR3, the DNA is TGCGCCAGCAGCCAAGGAACTAGGGGCGAGCAGTACTTC.

The DNA for the CDR3 is TGTGCCACCAGCAGGTCTAGCGGGGCCTACGAGCAGTACTTC. Translated, it gives CATSRSSGAYEQYF. The J gene is TRBJ2-7, the V gene TRBV15, with TRBD2 matching 9 bases. Germline V gene lookup returns CDR1 LNHNV and CDR2 YYDKDF (reference sequence). V lost 3 bases and J lost 2; bases outside the gene matches: 2. The CDR3 has 14 residues.

Turning to this clone: Other nucleotide sequences in the sample specify the same CDR3. This chain joins TRBV7-9 and TRBJ1-5, with TRBD1 matching over 7 bases. Germline assignment: CDR1 SEHNR and CDR2 FQNEAQ (reference sequence). V lost 5 bases and J lost 2; bases outside the gene matches: 3. The CDR3 consists of 14 residues. The chain's CDR3 is CASSPGTGNQPQHF. In DNA form, the CDR3 reads TGTGCCAGCAGCCCTGGGACAGGCAATCAGCCCCAGCATTTT.

As for this clone: In the same sample, other DNA sequences code for this CDR3. The chain recombines TRBV28 with TRBJ2-7, with TRBD2 identical over 7 bases. The V and J ends lost 4 bases and 2 bases, in that order; junction bases with no gene match: 11. This CDR3 comprises 16 residues. Germline CDR1 reads MDHEN; CDR2 reads SYDVKM. CDR3 protein: CASSSPFGGRAYEQYF. CDR3 DNA sequence: TGTGCCAGCAGTTCACCCTTCGGCGGGAGAGCCTACGAGCAGTACTTC.

The rearrangement links TRBV7-3 to TRBJ2-5; 10 positions match TRBD2. J gave up 4 bases and V 1 base, and 12 bases lay outside the gene matches. The CDR3 totals 18 residues. The germline V gene has CDR1 SGHTA and CDR2 FQGTGA. The CDR3 is CASSLNPKGLARSETQYF. Here the CDR3 DNA reads TGTGCCAGCAGCTTAAACCCAAAGGGACTAGCGAGGTCAGAGACCCAGTACTTC.

This clone was seen only once. The chain employs TRBV11-2 and TRBJ2-1, with 12 bases identical to TRBD2. Germline V CDR1 and CDR2: SGHAT, FQNNGV. The CDR3 is made up of 17 amino acids. J was trimmed by 4 bases and V by 4 bases; bases with no gene match: 8. CDR3 in amino acids: CASSSAWTSGEYNEQFF. The CDR3 region has the DNA TGTGCCAGCAGCTCTGCTTGGACTAGCGGGGAGTACAATGAGCAGTTCTTC. The whole variable domain, filled in from reference TRBV11-2 and TRBJ2-1, reads EAGVAQSPRYKIIEKRQSVAFWCNPISGHATLYWYQQILGQGPKLLIQFQNNGVVDDSQLPKDRFSAERLKGVDSTLKIQPAKLEDSAVYLCASSSAWTSGEYNEQFFGPGTRLTVL.

V is TRBV7-3 and J is TRBJ2-3; the D is unclear. The CDR3 extends over 13 amino acids. Per germline, CDR1 SGHTA and CDR2 FQGTGA. V was shortened by 4 bases and J by 11 bases, with 16 bases between the two germline ends. The CDR3 DNA follows: TGTGCCAGCAGCTCCTCCGTGGCAGGTGGGCAGTATTTT. Protein: CASSSSVAGGQYF.

The genes are TRBV7-2 and TRBJ2-1; D is uncertain. CDR1 is SGHTA and CDR2 is FQGNSA in the germline V gene. Trimming shortened V by 3 bases and J by 3 bases, and 6 bases separated the two germline ends. This CDR3 has 13 residues. CDR3 in DNA: TGTGCCAGCAGCTTCATTTACTACAATGAGCAGTTCTTC. It translates to CASSFIYYNEQFF.

V gene TRBV30 combines with J gene TRBJ2-1; 7 bases match TRBD1. This CDR3 region has 16 residues. J gave up 0 bases and V 2 bases, and 7 bases lay outside the gene matches. Germline-derived CDR1 and CDR2 are GTSNPN and SVGIG (reference sequence). CDR3 sequence (DNA): TGTGCCTGGAGTCAGGGGGTAAGTTTCTCCTACAATGAGCAGTTCTTC. The encoded protein is CAWSQGVSFSYNEQFF. The complete variable domain, with remaining parts taken from reference TRBV30 and TRBJ2-1, reads SQTIHQWPATLVQPVGSPLSLECTVEGTSNPNLYWYRQAAGRGLQLLFYSVGIGQISSEVPQNLSASRPQDRQFILSSKKLLLSDSGFYLCAWSQGVSFSYNEQFFGPGTRLTVL.

This chain links TRBV6-1 with TRBJ2-7; D is undetermined. The germline CDR1 and CDR2 sequences are MNHNS and SASEGT. CDR3 size: 13 residues. Deletions cut 4 bases from V and 2 bases from J, with 9 bases between. The CDR3, as DNA: TGTGCCAGCAGTGGAGGCGAGACCTACGAGCAGTACTTC. It codes for CASSGGETYEQYF.

This rearrangement joins TRBV6-1 to TRBJ1-5; possibly TRBD1 for D (6 bases). The V gene's germline CDR1 is MNHNS and CDR2 SASEGT. V gave up 9 bases and J gave up 9 bases, with 21 bases separating them. This CDR3 has 14 amino acids. CDR3 DNA sequence: TGTGCCAGTGACCTCCGGGACACCCGTCGGCCCCAGCATTTT. As protein: CASDLRDTRRPQHF.

The chain uses TRBV7-9 and TRBJ2-7; D unclear. Germline CDR1 reads SEHNR; CDR2 reads FQNEAQ (reference sequence). The V end was cut by 5 bases, the J end by 5 bases, with 10 bases between. The CDR3 has 12 amino acids. This chain's CDR3 is CASSPTLNEQYF. CDR3 DNA sequence: TGTGCCAGCAGCCCAACCCTTAACGAGCAGTACTTC.

The chain carries TRBV19 and TRBJ1-5, with a possible D match to TRBD1 (5 bases). Germline CDR1 and CDR2: LNHDA and SQIVND (reference sequence). This CDR3 has 15 residues. V lost 1 base and J lost 0, with 7 bases in between. In DNA, the CDR3 is TGTGCCAGTAGTATAGTACAGGCTAGCAATCAGCCCCAGCATTTT. Protein product: CASSIVQASNQPQHF.

V gene TRBV11-3 combines with J gene TRBJ2-1, with D possibly being TRBD2 (6 bases). The germline V gene has CDR1 SGHNT and CDR2 YENEEA. This CDR3 region has 13 residues. Trimming left V 3 bases short and J 9 bases short, with 12 bases between. For the CDR3, the DNA is TGTGCCAGCAGCTTCACGGGAGCGGGTGAGCAGTTCTTC. It translates to CASSFTGAGEQFF.

The V gene is TRBV30, the J gene TRBJ2-7; tentatively, D is TRBD1 (6 bases). This CDR3 contains 14 residues. Trimming stripped 1 base from V and 7 bases from J, with 17 bases between. CDR1 is GTSNPN and CDR2 is SVGIG in the germline V gene (reference sequence). CDR3 coding DNA: TGTGCCTGGAGTGCGGCAGGGGCTCGAGATGAGCAGTACTTC. This codes for CAWSAAGARDEQYF.

The chain has TRBV28 and TRBJ1-5, with 9 bases fitting TRBD1. The CDR3 sequence is 15 residues long. Germline V gene sequence: CDR1 MDHEN, CDR2 SYDVKM. With 6 bases clipped from V and 2 bases from J, the junction kept 5 bases outside the gene matches. The CDR3 DNA reads TGTGCCAGCAGATTACAGGGGGCACGCAATCAGCCCCAGCATTTT. Its protein product is CASRLQGARNQPQHF.

The chain carries TRBV6-1 and TRBJ1-2; weak D call: TRBD1 (5 bases). Germline lookup yields CDR1 MNHNS and CDR2 SASEGT. This CDR3 has 15 residues. V lost 1 base and J lost 4, with 13 bases in between. DNA of the CDR3: TGTGCCAGCAGTGAAGGGGGCAAGGGGATCTATGGCTACACCTTC. It specifies CASSEGGKGIYGYTF.

This chain joins TRBV4-2 and TRBJ2-7; D might be TRBD1 or TRBD2, each matching 5 bases. V lost 1 base to trimming and J lost 1 base, with 14 bases between them. CDR3 length: 16 residues. CDR1 is LGHNA and CDR2 is YNFKEQ in the germline V gene. This CDR3 reads CASSQVGARGSYEQYF. CDR3 in DNA: TGTGCCAGCAGCCAAGTAGGGGCGAGGGGTTCCTACGAGCAGTACTTC.